The table lists the clone carrying this T cell receptor beta chain with a few counts. Its antigen is unidentified. The data derive from a study of T cell responses to AZD1222 COVID-19 vaccine. Study as a whole: Investigators merged groups given second doses at roughly 4 or roughly 12 weeks.

Study-level points and caveats: Clonal diversity may have been underestimated, and the donors were mostly white British, with more females than males. Close to half of spike-specific TCRs reportedly recognize unmutated variant regions.

Sequencing used immunoSEQ multiplex PCR; TCRdb keeps in-frame clones, though not all of them. The profile shows 150,000 to 190,000 clones, 90% of them singletons. The CDR3 runs 16 residues. V lost 0 bases, J lost 8 bases, and 8 bases stayed unmatched. The germline V gene encodes CDR1 SGHVS and CDR2 FQNEAQ. This receptor was taken from an adult in good health. This chain links TRBV7-8 with TRBJ1-2; TRBD1 agrees at 11 bases. Sample: peripheral blood, taken on day 0 of AZD1222 vaccination. The CDR3 DNA is TGTGCCAGCAGCTTAGCCCCCGGACAGGGGGCTTTGGGCTACACCTTC. Protein sequence: CASSLAPGQGALGYTF.